Following are 9 T cell receptor beta chains from one sample sequenced in a study of shared T cell receptors in the human thymus. TCRdb's table, derived via immunoSEQ multiplex PCR, lists solely in-frame clones and lacks some. This table has some 400,000 clones, around 95% appearing once. Sequenced: thymocytes. The source is a human donor.

The rearrangement joins TRBV6-6 to TRBJ2-7; weak D call: TRBD1 (5 bases). The V end lost 5 bases, the J end lost 4 bases, and 21 bases lay between the germline ends. CDR1 is MNHNY and CDR2 is SVGAGI in the germline V gene (reference sequence). The CDR3 sequence is 16 residues long. The CDR3 reads CASSISRVKMCYEQYF. In DNA form, the CDR3 reads TGTGCCAGCAGTATATCCAGGGTAAAGATGTGTTACGAGCAGTACTTC.

J is TRBJ2-2 and V is TRBV6-4, with 9 nucleotides matching TRBD1. Trimming took 6 bases from V and 6 from J; bases not matched to a gene: 8. Germline CDR1 and CDR2: MRHNA and SNTAGT. The CDR3 covers 15 residues. CDR3 nucleotides: TGTGCCAGCAGACAGGGGGCGCAATGGGCCGGGGAGCTGTTTTTT. Protein product: CASRQGAQWAGELFF.

The chain carries TRBV20-1 and TRBJ2-1; the D is unclear. In germline, CDR1 is DFQATT, CDR2 SNEGSKA (reference sequence). V lost 1 base and J lost 7, with 5 bases in between. CDR3 length: 11 amino acids. CDR3 nucleotides: TGCAGTGCTAGAGGCCCTAATGAGCAGTTCTTC. The encoded protein is CSARGPNEQFF.

The chain is built from TRBV27 and TRBJ2-5; 9 nucleotides agree with TRBD2. CDR3 size: 15 residues. CDR1 is MNHEY and CDR2 is SMNVEV in the germline V gene (reference sequence). V gave up 8 bases and J gave up 6 bases; unmatched junction bases: 13. The CDR3 loop is CASEFVIAGEKTQYF. DNA for the CDR3: TGTGCCAGCGAGTTTGTGATAGCGGGAGAGAAGACCCAGTACTTC.

The genes are TRBV14 and TRBJ1-1; D is unclear. The V end was cut by 0 bases, the J end by 5 bases, with 16 bases between. Germline-derived CDR1 and CDR2 are SGHDN and FVKESK. The CDR3 consists of 16 residues. The DNA for the CDR3 is TGTGCCAGCAGCCAAGATTTTACGGGATTTGGGACTGAAGCTTTCTTT. Translation gives CASSQDFTGFGTEAFF.

The gene calls are TRBV19 and TRBJ2-7, with 8 bases lining up with TRBD1. The CDR3 totals 16 residues. Germline CDR1 and CDR2: LNHDA and SQIVND (reference sequence). The V gene end was trimmed by 4 bases and the J gene end by 6 bases; junction bases not matched to a gene: 14. CDR3 sequence reads: CASSNTPGQGVIEQYF. The CDR3, as DNA: TGTGCCAGTAGTAACACCCCCGGACAGGGAGTGATCGAGCAGTACTTC. Supplemented by reference TRBV19 and TRBJ2-7, the full variable domain reads DGGITQSPKYLFRKEGQNVTLSCEQNLNHDAMYWYRQDPGQGLRLIYYSQIVNDFQKGDIAEGYSVSREKKESFPLTVTSAQKNPTAFYLCASSNTPGQGVIEQYFGPGTRLTVT.

This clone was seen a handful of times. CDR3 amino acids: CASSESQGYTF. In DNA, the CDR3 is TGTGCCAGCAGTGAAAGTCAGGGCTACACCTTC. V usage is TRBV2 and J usage is TRBJ1-2, with D uncertain. In germline, CDR1 is SNHLY, CDR2 FYNNEI. CDR3 length equals 11 residues. Trimming took off 2 bases at V and 8 bases at J, with 6 bases between the two ends. The full variable domain, completed using reference TRBV2 and TRBJ1-2, is EPEVTQTPSHQVTQMGQEVILRCVPISNHLYFYWYRQILGQKVEFLVSFYNNEISEKSEIFDDQFSVERPDGSNFTLKIRSTKLEDSAMYFCASSESQGYTFGSGTRLTVV.

V gene TRBV6-5 combines with J gene TRBJ1-2, with D possibly TRBD1 on 6 matching bases. This CDR3 region has 14 residues. The V end was cut by 2 bases, the J end by 5 bases, with 12 bases between. The germline CDR1 and CDR2 sequences are MNHEY and SVGAGI. CDR3 coding DNA: TGTGCCAGCAGTTACGAGGGCAGGGGATATGGCTACACCTTC. Amino acid sequence: CASSYEGRGYGYTF.

The chain is built from TRBV10-3 and TRBJ2-5; TRBD1 matches 7 bases. Trimming cost V 10 bases and J 2 bases; bases outside gene matches: 7. The CDR3 runs 13 residues. From germline, CDR1 is ENHRY and CDR2 SYGVKD. In DNA, the CDR3 is TGTGCCACTGAAAGGGGACAGCAAGAGACCCAGTACTTC. Encoded protein: CATERGQQETQYF.